Below, 17 T cell receptor beta chains from the same sample are listed, as sequenced in a study of blood T cell repertoires in COVID-19. Data came from immunoSEQ multiplex PCR; TCRdb stores just in-frame clones and leaves some out. There are 180,000 or so clones in the sample; 70% to 90% occur only once, and 8% to 10% lies in the top ten. The sample comprised peripheral blood. The receptors originated from a man in his fifties or sixties with acute or convalescent COVID-19.

V is TRBV27 and J is TRBJ1-2; 7 nucleotides agree with TRBD1. V shed 5 bases and J 8 bases; nucleotides not matched to a gene: 5. The CDR3 covers 12 residues. Germline CDR1 is MNHEY and CDR2 is SMNVEV (reference sequence). The CDR3 region has the DNA TGTGCCAGCAGTCCTCGACAGGGAGGCTACACCTTC. This gives the protein CASSPRQGGYTF.

V is TRBV7-9 and J is TRBJ2-6, with D maybe TRBD2 (6 bases). The germline V gene encodes CDR1 SEHNR and CDR2 FQNEAQ (reference sequence). This CDR3 is 14 amino acids long. V was cut by 1 base and J by 11 bases, with 12 bases left in between. CDR3 residues: CASSLVRETDVLTF. Here the CDR3 DNA reads TGTGCCAGCAGCTTAGTACGGGAGACAGACGTCCTGACTTTC.

The J gene is TRBJ1-4, the V gene TRBV15; D is perhaps TRBD1 (6 bases). Trimming took off 4 bases at V and 11 bases at J, with 14 bases between the two ends. This CDR3 contains 13 residues. CDR1 is LNHNV and CDR2 is YYDKDF in the germline V gene (reference sequence). Written as DNA, the CDR3 is TGTGCCACCAGCACGGGGGGCCTAGGGAAACTGTTTTTT. This codes for CATSTGGLGKLFF.

V usage is TRBV5-8 and J usage is TRBJ2-1, with 11 bases matching TRBD2. The CDR3 spans 16 residues. V was clipped by 0 bases and J by 4 bases; unmatched bases: 3. Germline-derived CDR1 and CDR2 are SGHTS and YDEGEE. CDR3 sequence (DNA): TGTGCCAGCAGCTTGGCCGGACTAGCGGGTTACAATGAGCAGTTCTTC. Its translation is CASSLAGLAGYNEQFF.

The CDR3 loop reads CASTSTGYGGNTIYF. The CDR3, as DNA: TGTGCCAGCACTTCGACAGGGTATGGGGGAAACACCATATATTTT. The rearrangement uses TRBV28 and TRBJ1-3, with 7 bases matching TRBD1. CDR1 and CDR2 from the germline V gene are MDHEN and SYDVKM. The junction had 10 bases not matched to a gene; V was cut back by 7 bases and J by 4 bases. The CDR3 has 15 amino acids. The entire variable domain, with the rest obtained from reference TRBV28 and TRBJ1-3, is as follows: DVKVTQSSRYLVKRTGEKVFLECVQDMDHENMFWYRQDPGLGLRLIYFSYDVKMKEKGDIPEGYSVSREKKERFSLILESASTNQTSMYLCASTSTGYGGNTIYFGEGSWLTVV.

The chain recombines TRBV15 with TRBJ2-1; 8 positions agree with TRBD2. Germline loops: CDR1 LNHNV, CDR2 YYDKDF (reference sequence). V dropped 5 bases and J dropped 6; count of bases not matched to a gene: 12. The CDR3 covers 16 residues. This CDR3 reads CATSQRSWLAGNEQFF. The CDR3 region has the DNA TGTGCCACCAGCCAGAGATCCTGGCTAGCGGGCAATGAGCAGTTCTTC.

V is TRBV27 and J is TRBJ2-1; no firm D call. Trimming took off 0 bases at V and 10 bases at J, with 13 bases between the two ends. CDR1 and CDR2 from the germline V gene are MNHEY and SMNVEV (reference sequence). The CDR3 runs to 14 residues. CDR3: CASSLSIFWLEQFF. The CDR3 coding sequence is TGTGCCAGCAGTTTATCCATCTTCTGGCTCGAGCAGTTCTTC.

As to this clone: Other DNA sequences within the sample encode an identical CDR3. The V gene is TRBV28, the J gene TRBJ2-1, with 7 bases aligning to TRBD2. This CDR3 spans 15 amino acids. V was pared by 2 bases and J by 0 bases, with 1 base of the junction left unmatched. Germline assignment: CDR1 MDHEN and CDR2 SYDVKM. Written as DNA, the CDR3 is TGTGCCAGCAGTTTAGGCGGGAGCTCCTACAATGAGCAGTTCTTC. Amino acid sequence: CASSLGGSSYNEQFF.

The rearrangement links TRBV19 to TRBJ1-2; 11 bases line up with TRBD1. V shed 5 bases, J shed 8 bases, and the junction held 4 bases outside the gene matches. From germline, CDR1 is LNHDA and CDR2 SQIVND (reference sequence). This CDR3 has 13 amino acids. The CDR3 loop reads CASSEDRGQGYTF. In nucleotides, the CDR3 is TGTGCCAGTAGTGAGGACAGGGGGCAAGGCTACACCTTC.

The rearrangement joins TRBV10-3 to TRBJ1-3, with D uncertain. Trimming took 10 bases from V and 4 from J, leaving 17 bases between them. The germline V gene has CDR1 ENHRY and CDR2 SYGVKD. The CDR3 consists of 14 residues. The CDR3, as DNA: TGTGCCACCAGCCTTCCCCCTATGGGAAACACCATATATTTT. Translation: CATSLPPMGNTIYF.

V gene TRBV5-1 combines with J gene TRBJ1-3; weak D call: TRBD1 (5 bases). CDR1 is SGHRS and CDR2 is YFSETQ in the germline V gene. Deletions cut 0 bases from V and 0 bases from J, with 10 bases between. This CDR3 spans 16 amino acids. The CDR3 DNA reads as TGCGCCAGCAGCTTGGCCTGGCAGGGCTCTGGAAACACCATATATTTT. This sequence encodes CASSLAWQGSGNTIYF.

The chain carries TRBV5-4 and TRBJ2-7; TRBD2 is a possible D gene (5 bases). Germline V gene sequence: CDR1 SGHNT, CDR2 YYREEE (reference sequence). Trimming shortened V by 5 bases and J by 0 bases, and 12 bases separated the two germline ends. CDR3 length: 14 residues. As DNA, the CDR3 is TGTGCCAGCAGACGCATGGGGAGCTCCTACGAGCAGTACTTC. This sequence encodes CASRRMGSSYEQYF.

V is TRBV30 and J is TRBJ2-7, with 9 bases fitting TRBD1. There are 16 residues in the CDR3. Germline V gene lookup returns CDR1 GTSNPN and CDR2 SVGIG (reference sequence). The junction had 16 bases not matched to a gene; V was cut back by 4 bases and J by 6 bases. The DNA of the CDR3 is TGTGCCTGGAAGCATCCGGGACAGGGACCTTCGGTCGAGCAGTACTTC. Translation: CAWKHPGQGPSVEQYF.

The CDR3 nucleotides are TGTGCCAGCAGCTTAGCCAGGGAAGTTCCCTACGAGCAGTACTTC. It encodes CASSLAREVPYEQYF. The genes are TRBV11-2 and TRBJ2-7; TRBD1 is a possible D gene (5 bases). Trimming took off 1 base at V and 2 bases at J, with 12 bases between the two ends. Germline V gene data show CDR1 as SGHAT and CDR2 as FQNNGV. This CDR3 is 15 amino acids long. The full variable domain, with the rest looked up from reference TRBV11-2 and TRBJ2-7, is EAGVAQSPRYKIIEKRQSVAFWCNPISGHATLYWYQQILGQGPKLLIQFQNNGVVDDSQLPKDRFSAERLKGVDSTLKIQPAKLEDSAVYLCASSLAREVPYEQYFGPGTRLTVT.

This chain connects TRBV9 to TRBJ2-1; D is perhaps TRBD2 (5 bases). V lost 1 base, J lost 0 bases, and 8 bases lay in between. From germline, CDR1 is SGDLS and CDR2 YYNGEE. The CDR3 length is 15 residues. The CDR3 bases are TGTGCCAGCAGCGTACGCCGGGACTCCTACAATGAGCAGTTCTTC. It is translated as CASSVRRDSYNEQFF.

The gene calls are TRBV5-4 and TRBJ1-1; unclear D gene. Germline V gene data show CDR1 as SGHNT and CDR2 as YYREEE (reference sequence). Between the trimmed V and J ends, which lost 0 bases and 0 bases, there was a span of 9 bases. The CDR3 length is 15 residues. In DNA, the CDR3 is TGTGCCAGCAGCTTGGAGTTGGCCTTGAACACTGAAGCTTTCTTT. As protein: CASSLELALNTEAFF.

This clone was counted only a few times. The V and J genes are TRBV2 and TRBJ2-1; 15 bases line up with TRBD2. V lost 7 bases and J lost 7; bases outside the gene matches: 5. Germline CDR1 is SNHLY and CDR2 is FYNNEI. The CDR3 is 15 residues long. For the CDR3, the DNA is TGTGCCAGCACTACCGGGACTAGCGGGAGGAATGAGCAGTTCTTC. Protein: CASTTGTSGRNEQFF. Together with reference TRBV2 and TRBJ2-1, the CDR3 gives the full variable domain: EPEVTQTPSHQVTQMGQEVILRCVPISNHLYFYWYRQILGQKVEFLVSFYNNEISEKSEIFDDQFSVERPDGSNFTLKIRSTKLEDSAMYFCASTTGTSGRNEQFFGPGTRLTVL.